Following are 21 T cell receptor beta chains from one sample sequenced in a study of CD8+ T cells in alopecia areata. As the sequencing template, cDNA was produced by extracting RNA and reverse transcribing it. Produced via immunoSEQ multiplex PCR; TCRdb's table is partial and in-frame only. The sample holds 250,000 or so clones, and no clone turns up only once. Cells that came from pooled cutaneous lymph nodes were sorted using CD4, CD8alpha, NKG2D, NKG2ACE and other markers. The sample was CD4+ T cells sorted from a lymph node. All receptors come from a C3H/HeJ mouse with alopecia areata. The strain is characterized by the MHC haplotype H2-k.

The table lists this clone with a few counts. The listed genes are named as in mouse. The DNA ends 4 residues before the CDR3 does, and the rest of the CDR3 is filled in from the germline J gene. V is TRBV13-3 and J is TRBJ1-1; 9 nucleotides agree with TRBD1. CDR1 and CDR2 from the germline V gene are NNHDY and SYVADS. The CDR3 is 15 residues long. V lost 5 bases, J lost 1 base, and 6 bases stayed unmatched. CDR3 amino acids: CASSPRQGGNTEVFF. CDR3 DNA (partial): TGTGCCAGCAGCCCTCGACAGGGGGGAAACACA.

For this clone: The gene symbols are mouse symbols. The read finishes 4 residues shy of the CDR3 end, and the germline J gene is used to complete it. V is TRBV13-2 and J is TRBJ2-2, with D possibly matching TRBD1 (5 bases). The V end was cut by 3 bases, the J end by 1 base, with 7 bases between. This CDR3 has 14 amino acids. The V gene's germline CDR1 is NNHNN and CDR2 SYGAGS (reference sequence). The CDR3 DNA, read in part, is TGTGCCAGCGGTGGGACATTAAACACCGGG. Translated, it gives CASGGTLNTG. The entire CDR3 sequence reads CASGGTLNTGQLYF.

Points on this clone: These gene names are mouse names. The read halts 4 residues ahead of the CDR3 end, with the missing end drawn from the germline J gene. This sequence joins TRBV13-1 and TRBJ2-1; D is undetermined. The CDR3 runs 14 residues. Trimming stripped 4 bases from V and 0 bases from J, with 8 bases between. Germline V lookup: CDR1 NSHNY, CDR2 SYGAGN. The CDR3: CASSPGYNYAEQFF. CDR3 bases read: TGTGCCAGCAGTCCTGGCTATAACTATGCT.

On this clone itself: Mouse gene names apply. The CDR3 end falls 4 residues outside the read, so it is completed with the germline J gene. The chain is built from TRBV31 and TRBJ2-2; 11 nucleotides align to TRBD1. Germline trimming cut 5 bases from V and 0 bases from J; bases unmatched to any gene: 2. CDR3 length equals 15 residues. Germline-derived CDR1 and CDR2 are GKSSPN and SITVG. The CDR3 sequence: CAWGQGAANTGQLYF. CDR3 DNA (partial): TGTGCCTGGGGACAGGGGGCTGCAAACACCGGG. Full variable domain (outside the CDR3, taken from reference TRBV31 and TRBJ2-2): AQTIHQWPVAEIKAVGSPLSLGCTIKGKSSPNLYWYWQATGGTLQQLFYSITVGQVESVVQLNLSASRPKDDQFILSTEKLLLSHSGFYLCAWGQGAANTGQLYFGEGSKLTVL.

This clone was found a few times. Gene and germline names: mouse. The CDR3 sequence is CASSPDRGDNYAEQFF. Partial CDR3 DNA: TGTGCCAGCAGCCCGGACAGGGGGGATAACTATGCT. The genes are TRBV5 and TRBJ2-1, with 10 positions matching TRBD1. The observed sequence ends 4 residues before the CDR3 terminus, with the missing tail filled in from the germline J gene. Trimming cost V 4 bases and J 0 bases; bases outside gene matches: 3. The CDR3 covers 16 residues. The germline V gene encodes CDR1 LGHNA and CDR2 YNLKQL (reference sequence).

The table lists this clone with a few counts. These gene names are mouse names. The read finishes 4 residues shy of the CDR3 end, and the germline J gene is used to complete it. The J gene is TRBJ1-2, the V gene TRBV13-3, with a tentative D call TRBD1 (6 bases). This CDR3 is built from 15 residues. Trimming pared 1 base from V and 2 bases from J, leaving 12 bases between. Germline CDR1 is NNHDY and CDR2 is SYVADS. The CDR3 sequence is CASSDIAGVNSDYTF. The CDR3 bases that were read are TGTGCCAGCAGTGATATCGCAGGGGTGAACTCC.

This clone showed up just a few times. These gene names are mouse names. The missing CDR3 end, 4 residues past where the read stops, is filled in from the germline J gene. The identical CDR3 is also encoded by other nucleotide sequences in the sample. This chain joins TRBV13-1 and TRBJ2-4; unclear D gene. Germline V gene lookup returns CDR1 NSHNY and CDR2 SYGAGN. V gave up 2 bases and J gave up 0 bases, with 4 bases separating them. The CDR3 covers 13 residues. Here the CDR3 reads CASSETSQNTLYF. The part of the CDR3 DNA that was read is TGTGCCAGCAGTGAGACTAGTCAAAAC.

The sample holds a few counts of this clone. Here the gene names and germline are mouse. This CDR3 reads CASSDERLGGSSYEQYF. Incomplete CDR3 DNA: TGTGCCAGCAGTGATGAGAGACTGGGGGGGAGCTCCTAT. V and J are TRBV13-3 and TRBJ2-7; 11 bases fit TRBD2. The read falls 4 residues short of the CDR3 end, and the missing part is taken from the germline J gene. Germline loops: CDR1 NNHDY, CDR2 SYVADS. The CDR3 length is 17 residues. Trimming at V came to 0 bases and at J to 0 bases, leaving 5 bases not matched to a gene.

The table lists this clone with a few counts. Genes and germline are mouse. The sequenced fragment ends 4 residues before the CDR3 boundary, so the rest is inferred from the germline J gene. V and J are TRBV13-1 and TRBJ1-2; D is possibly TRBD1 (6 bases). V dropped 2 bases and J dropped 3 bases, with 14 bases sitting between them. Germline V CDR1 and CDR2: NSHNY, SYGAGN. The CDR3 sequence is 15 residues long. The CDR3 loop reads CASSEVGGGDSDYTF. The sequenced CDR3 bases are TGTGCCAGCAGTGAGGTGGGAGGGGGAGACTCC.

A few counts support this clone. The germline and genes are mouse ones. The sequenced fragment ends 4 residues before the CDR3 boundary, so the rest is inferred from the germline J gene. The chain recombines TRBV13-1 with TRBJ2-2, with 7 bases identical to TRBD2. V lost 1 base and J lost 0; bases outside the gene matches: 3. The germline V gene has CDR1 NSHNY and CDR2 SYGAGN. This CDR3 spans 16 amino acids. The CDR3 region is CASSDLGEANTGQLYF. The covered CDR3 bases are TGTGCCAGCAGTGATCTGGGGGAAGCAAACACCGGG.

This clone appeared a few times. Germline and genes here are mouse. The observed sequence ends 4 residues before the CDR3 terminus, with the missing tail filled in from the germline J gene. The chain carries TRBV31 and TRBJ2-5; 9 bases map to TRBD1. CDR3 length equals 13 residues. Germline V lookup: CDR1 GKSSPN, CDR2 SITVG. This CDR3 reads CAWRRQGVDTQYF. The CDR3 bases that were read are TGTGCCTGGAGACGACAGGGGGTGGAC.

Comment on this clone: Gene names denote mouse genes. The read stops 4 residues short of the end of the CDR3; the missing end is completed from the germline J gene. The chain uses TRBV17 and TRBJ1-1; 7 nucleotides agree with TRBD1. From germline, CDR1 is MNHDT and CDR2 YYDKIL. V gave up 5 bases and J gave up 4 bases; unmatched junction bases: 7. CDR3 length: 14 amino acids. The covered CDR3 bases are TGTGCTAGCAGTCCCGACAGGGCGGGCACA. This translates into CASSPDRAGT. From start to end, the CDR3 is CASSPDRAGTEVFF.

This clone has a handful of counts. Mouse gene names apply. Read sequence stops 4 residues before the CDR3 end, and the germline J gene provides the missing end. The V call is TRBV17, the J call TRBJ2-2; D is uncertain. Trimming removed 3 bases from V and 0 bases from J, with 8 bases in between. The CDR3 is 15 residues long. Germline V gene sequence: CDR1 MNHDT, CDR2 YYDKIL. CDR3 residues: CASSSPDTNTGQLYF. CDR3 bases read: TGTGCTAGCAGTAGTCCAGATACAAACACCGGG.

Concerning this clone itself: Mouse gene names and germline throughout. Read coverage stops 4 residues before the CDR3 terminus; the germline J gene supplies the remainder. The chain uses TRBV19 and TRBJ1-1, with D perhaps matching TRBD1 (5 bases). The V gene's germline CDR1 is FNHDT and CDR2 SITEND (reference sequence). The ends were cut back, 4 bases at V and 1 base at J, with 11 bases in the middle. The CDR3 is made up of 14 amino acids. CDR3 bases read: TGTGCCAGCAGTCCCCCGGACAAAAACACA. It codes for CASSPPDKNT. The full CDR3 protein is CASSPPDKNTEVFF. The full variable domain, completed using reference TRBV19 and TRBJ1-1, is GGIITQTPKFLIGQEGQKLTLKCQQNFNHDTMYWYRQDSGKGLRLIYYSITENDLQKGDLSEGYDASREKKSSFSLTVTSAQKNEMAVFLCASSPPDKNTEVFFGKGTRLTVV.

For this clone: The genes are named according to mouse. The DNA ends 4 residues before the CDR3 does, and the rest of the CDR3 is filled in from the germline J gene. V is TRBV19 and J is TRBJ2-4; the D gene is possibly TRBD1 (6 bases). The CDR3 loop spans 14 amino acids. Germline CDR1 is FNHDT and CDR2 is SITEND (reference sequence). The V and J ends lost 5 bases and 0 bases respectively, with 10 bases between them. The CDR3 loop is CASRQGESQNTLYF. The part of the CDR3 DNA that was read is TGTGCCAGCAGACAGGGAGAAAGTCAAAAC. Using reference TRBV19 and TRBJ2-4 for the parts outside the CDR3, the full variable domain is GGIITQTPKFLIGQEGQKLTLKCQQNFNHDTMYWYRQDSGKGLRLIYYSITENDLQKGDLSEGYDASREKKSSFSLTVTSAQKNEMAVFLCASRQGESQNTLYFGAGTRLSVL.

For this clone: These gene names are mouse names. The CDR3 end falls 4 residues outside the read, so it is completed with the germline J gene. This chain uses TRBV1 with TRBJ2-2; 10 bases map to TRBD2. Per germline, CDR1 NSQYPW and CDR2 LRSPGD (reference sequence). The CDR3 sequence is 15 residues long. V trimming: 4 bases; J trimming: 3 bases; junction bases outside the gene matches: 2. The CDR3 DNA, read in part, is TGCACCTGCAGTGGAGGACTGGGGGACACCGGG. It codes for CTCSGGLGDTG. The CDR3 in its entirety is CTCSGGLGDTGQLYF.

This clone was observed a handful of times. Gene and germline names: mouse. Read sequence stops 3 residues before the CDR3 end, and the germline J gene provides the missing end. V and J are TRBV5 and TRBJ1-6; weak D call: TRBD1 (6 bases). TRBJ1-6 is annotated as an ORF whose role is uncertain. CDR1 and CDR2 from the germline V gene are LGHNA and YNLKQL (reference sequence). The CDR3 spans 15 residues. V lost 0 bases, J lost 7 bases, and 10 bases lay in between. CDR3 DNA (partial): TGTGCCAGCAGCCAAGATCCAGGGGTCAATTCGCCC. Translation gives CASSQDPGVNSP. The CDR3 in its entirety is CASSQDPGVNSPLYF.

This clone was counted between two and nine times. Gene names denote mouse genes. The read terminates 4 residues before the CDR3 end, so the remaining end is supplied by the germline J gene. The chain is built from TRBV5 and TRBJ2-7; 7 bases fit TRBD1. V trimming: 6 bases; J trimming: 0 bases; junction bases outside the gene matches: 8. CDR1 and CDR2 from the germline V gene are LGHNA and YNLKQL (reference sequence). CDR3 length: 15 residues. CDR3 DNA, as far as it was read: TGTGCCAGCAGTCTCGCCGGGACAGACTCCTAT. Translation: CASSLAGTDSY. The CDR3 in full is CASSLAGTDSYEQYF.

About this clone: The germline and genes are mouse ones. The observed sequence ends 4 residues before the CDR3 terminus, with the missing tail filled in from the germline J gene. This sequence joins TRBV19 and TRBJ1-1; 9 positions agree with TRBD1. Losses at the gene ends were 1 base for V and 3 bases for J; bases not matched to a gene: 4. The CDR3 has 15 amino acids. Germline CDR1 and CDR2: FNHDT and SITEND (reference sequence). CDR3 DNA, as far as it was read: TGTGCCAGCAGTATACTTCGGACAGGGGACACA. Amino acid sequence: CASSILRTGDT. The whole CDR3 reads CASSILRTGDTEVFF.

Comment on this clone: The genes and germline here are from mouse. The CDR3 end falls 4 residues outside the read, so it is completed with the germline J gene. The rearrangement uses TRBV13-3 and TRBJ2-7; D uncertain. CDR1 is NNHDY and CDR2 is SYVADS in the germline V gene. V shed 2 bases and J shed 3 bases, with 6 bases lying between them. The CDR3 has 12 amino acids. The CDR3: CASSELYYEQYF. The DNA read from the CDR3 is TGTGCCAGCAGTGAACTGTACTAT.

In this sample, this clone turned up a few times. The genes and germline here are from mouse. Read sequence stops 4 residues before the CDR3 end, and the germline J gene provides the missing end. The chain joins TRBV5 to TRBJ2-5, with D possibly TRBD2 on 6 matching bases. The CDR3 runs 15 residues. V lost 2 bases to trimming and J lost 2 bases, with 11 bases between them. CDR1 LGHNA and CDR2 YNLKQL come from the germline V gene (reference sequence). The CDR3 bases that were read are TGTGCCAGCAGCCAATTGGGGGAGGTCCAAGAC. Translating it yields CASSQLGEVQD. The whole CDR3 reads CASSQLGEVQDTQYF.